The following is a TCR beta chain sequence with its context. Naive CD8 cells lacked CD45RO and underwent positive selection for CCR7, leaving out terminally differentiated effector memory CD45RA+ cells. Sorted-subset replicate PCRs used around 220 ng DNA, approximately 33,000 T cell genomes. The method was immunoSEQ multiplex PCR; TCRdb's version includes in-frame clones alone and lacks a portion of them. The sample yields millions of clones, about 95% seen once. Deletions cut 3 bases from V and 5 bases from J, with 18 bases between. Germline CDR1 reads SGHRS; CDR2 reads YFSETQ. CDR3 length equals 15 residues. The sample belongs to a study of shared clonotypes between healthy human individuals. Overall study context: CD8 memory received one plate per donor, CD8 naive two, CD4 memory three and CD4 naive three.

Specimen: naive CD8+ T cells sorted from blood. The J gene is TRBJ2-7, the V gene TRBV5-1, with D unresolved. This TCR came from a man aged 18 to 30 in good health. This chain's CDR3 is CASSSREALVDEQYF. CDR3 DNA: TGCGCCAGCAGCTCCAGAGAGGCTTTGGTCGACGAGCAGTACTTC.